Each of the 18 T cell receptor beta chains below was sequenced from the same sample in a study of OX40 agonist ivuxolimab in advanced cancers. Clones were sequenced by immunoSEQ multiplex PCR, and TCRdb holds only the in-frame ones, with some missing. This sample carries some 11,000 clones, around 80% of them seen once, and the ten largest clones take about 15%. Sequenced material: CD4+ or CD8+ T cells sorted from blood, taken in a trial of the OX40 agonist ivuxolimab. The source of these receptors is an adult with an advanced solid tumor such as melanoma, head and neck, liver or kidney cancer.

The CDR3 is CASSHGLDLETQYF. The DNA for the CDR3 is TGTGCCAGCAGCCATGGACTAGACTTAGAGACCCAGTACTTC. J is TRBJ2-5 and V is TRBV4-2, with TRBD2 matching 7 bases. The ends lost 3 bases at V and 4 bases at J; junction bases unmatched: 5. CDR3 length: 14 residues. Germline V lookup: CDR1 LGHNA, CDR2 YNFKEQ.

This clone occurred a few times. The rearrangement joins TRBV4-1 to TRBJ2-1, with 9 bases aligning to TRBD2. The CDR3 sequence is 17 residues long. Germline V CDR1 and CDR2: MGHRA, YSYEKL. V gave up 4 bases and J gave up 6 bases; unmatched junction bases: 13. CDR3: CASSPTRGGEPTNEQFF. CDR3 sequence (DNA): TGCGCCAGCAGCCCGACTCGCGGGGGGGAACCAACCAATGAGCAGTTCTTC.

The V gene is TRBV7-2, the J gene TRBJ1-5, with 7 bases identical to TRBD1. Germline-derived CDR1 and CDR2 are SGHTA and FQGNSA. The CDR3 loop spans 14 amino acids. Unmatched junction bases numbered 4, after V lost 4 bases and J lost 4 bases. The CDR3, as DNA: TGTGCCAGCAGCTCGCAGGGGGATAATCAGCCCCAGCATTTT. Its protein is CASSSQGDNQPQHF.

The chain employs TRBV5-6 and TRBJ1-1, with D unclear. From germline, CDR1 is SGHDT and CDR2 YYEEEE. V dropped 2 bases and J dropped 8 bases, with 16 bases sitting between them. This CDR3 spans 14 amino acids. In DNA form, the CDR3 reads TGTGCCAGCAGCTTTAAAAACTGGGAGAGAGAAGCTTTCTTT. Translated: CASSFKNWEREAFF. Drawing the rest from reference TRBV5-6 and TRBJ1-1, the complete variable domain is DAGVTQSPTHLIKTRGQQVTLRCSPKSGHDTVSWYQQALGQGPQFIFQYYEEEERQRGNFPDRFSGHQFPNYSSELNVNALLLGDSALYLCASSFKNWEREAFFGQGTRLTVV.

The gene calls are TRBV11-2 and TRBJ2-7; possibly TRBD1 for D (6 bases). CDR3 length: 13 residues. Trimming removed 5 bases at V and 2 bases at J, with 10 bases between. Germline V lookup: CDR1 SGHAT, CDR2 FQNNGV. CDR3 in amino acids: CASSPRTAYEQYF. CDR3 coding DNA: TGTGCCAGCAGCCCGAGGACAGCCTACGAGCAGTACTTC.

V usage is TRBV2 and J usage is TRBJ2-7, with TRBD1 matching 11 bases. The CDR3 sequence is 16 residues long. The V gene end was trimmed by 5 bases and the J gene end by 5 bases; junction bases not matched to a gene: 11. Germline CDR1 is SNHLY and CDR2 is FYNNEI. The CDR3 sequence: CASSKKLDRGLNEQYF. As DNA, the CDR3 is TGTGCCAGCAGTAAAAAATTGGACAGGGGGCTTAACGAGCAGTACTTC.

This clone was seen just once. The junction departs from germline at one end; a sequencing error may be responsible. CDR3 region: CASSLGLLCRAKNIQYF. In nucleotides, the CDR3 is TGTGCTAGCAGCCTAGGACTCCTATGCCGAGCCAAAAACATTCAGTACTTC. V is TRBV7-7 and J is TRBJ2-4; weak D call: TRBD2 (5 bases). Germline lookup yields CDR1 SSHAT and CDR2 FNYEAQ (reference sequence). The CDR3 length is 17 residues.

V and J are TRBV7-6 and TRBJ2-7; unclear D gene. The CDR3 is 13 residues long. V was pared by 2 bases and J by 1 base, with 6 bases between. In germline, CDR1 is SGHVS, CDR2 FNYEAQ. CDR3 amino acids: CASSLTQSYEQYF. The CDR3 DNA reads TGTGCCAGCAGCTTAACCCAATCCTACGAGCAGTACTTC.

The V call is TRBV9, the J call TRBJ1-2; D is unresolved. The V and J ends lost 0 bases and 4 bases respectively, with 10 bases between them. This CDR3 region has 14 residues. In germline, CDR1 is SGDLS, CDR2 YYNGEE. The CDR3 spells CASSVGGGSYGYTF. In nucleotides, the CDR3 is TGTGCCAGCAGCGTAGGGGGAGGGTCCTATGGCTACACCTTC. Looking up the rest from reference TRBV9 and TRBJ1-2 gives the full variable domain: DSGVTQTPKHLITATGQRVTLRCSPRSGDLSVYWYQQSLDQGLQFLIQYYNGEERAKGNILERFSAQQFPDLHSELNLSSLELGDSALYFCASSVGGGSYGYTFGSGTRLTVV.

The chain has TRBV6-4 and TRBJ2-1, with 8 bases lining up with TRBD2. After removal of 5 bases from V and 3 bases from J, the junction contained 9 bases not matched to a gene. The CDR3 length is 16 residues. CDR1 MRHNA and CDR2 SNTAGT come from the germline V gene. The CDR3 nucleotides are TGTGCCAGCAGTCGAGATGCGGGGGGACTCTACAATGAGCAGTTCTTC. Protein sequence: CASSRDAGGLYNEQFF.

The rearrangement links TRBV9 to TRBJ1-3, with TRBD1 as a possible D gene (5 bases). The CDR3 sequence is 17 residues long. Trimming removed 3 bases at V and 4 bases at J, with 20 bases between. Germline CDR1 SGDLS, CDR2 YYNGEE. CDR3 sequence reads: CASSGDLPDIAGNTIYF. The CDR3 DNA reads as TGTGCCAGCAGCGGGGACCTTCCAGACATCGCCGGAAACACCATATATTTT.

V usage is TRBV7-9 and J usage is TRBJ2-3; no reliable D call. The germline V gene has CDR1 SEHNR and CDR2 FQNEAQ (reference sequence). V was shortened by 0 bases and J by 0 bases, with 13 bases between the two germline ends. This CDR3 has 17 amino acids. Written as DNA, the CDR3 is TGTGCCAGCAGCTTAGCGGTCGACCGCCCAAGCACAGATACGCAGTATTTT. Protein product: CASSLAVDRPSTDTQYF.

This clone was found once. The chain has TRBV7-9 and TRBJ2-1; D possibly uses TRBD1 or TRBD2 (5 bases each). Germline V CDR1 and CDR2: SEHNR, FQNEAQ (reference sequence). Trimming stripped 5 bases from V and 6 bases from J, with 20 bases between. The CDR3 extends over 16 amino acids. This CDR3 is CASSPRDLTTSNEQFF. The CDR3 DNA follows: TGTGCCAGCAGCCCCCGGGACCTTACCACCTCCAATGAGCAGTTCTTC. Full variable domain (remainder filled in from reference TRBV7-9 and TRBJ2-1): DTGVSQNPRHKITKRGQNVTFRCDPISEHNRLYWYRQTLGQGPEFLTYFQNEAQLEKSRLLSDRFSAERPKGSFSTLEIQRTEQGDSAMYLCASSPRDLTTSNEQFFGPGTRLTVL.

V and J are TRBV7-9 and TRBJ2-2; D is unclear. Germline values: CDR1 SEHNR, CDR2 FQNEAQ (reference sequence). The V end was cut by 2 bases, the J end by 3 bases, with 13 bases between. The CDR3 spans 16 residues. CDR3 nucleotide sequence: TGTGCCAGCAGCTTACTTAAGGTTTCGGACACCGGGGAGCTGTTTTTT. This encodes CASSLLKVSDTGELFF.

In regard to this clone: Sequence at one end of the junction differs from germline and may be a read error. The chain employs TRBV30 and TRBJ2-7, with D perhaps matching TRBD2 (7 bases). CDR3 length equals 13 residues. Germline V gene sequence: CDR1 GTSNPN, CDR2 SVGIG (reference sequence). CDR3 protein: CAGRGTATYEQYF. CDR3 DNA sequence: TGTGCCGGGAGGGGGACTGCCACCTACGAGCAGTACTTC.

The chain recombines TRBV6-5 with TRBJ2-7; weak D call: TRBD1 (6 bases). Trimming cost V 2 bases and J 7 bases, with 6 bases left between them. The germline V gene has CDR1 MNHEY and CDR2 SVGAGI. The CDR3 contains 11 residues. The CDR3 region has the DNA TGTGCCAGCAGTTACAGGGGGGAGCAGTACTTC. As protein: CASSYRGEQYF.

The rearrangement uses TRBV5-1 and TRBJ2-2, with TRBD2 matching 9 bases. This CDR3 is 15 amino acids long. Per germline, CDR1 SGHRS and CDR2 YFSETQ. V trimming: 6 bases; J trimming: 3 bases; junction bases outside the gene matches: 6. CDR3 DNA sequence: TGCGCCAGCACAGCAGCGGGAGGATACACCGGGGAGCTGTTTTTT. Protein: CASTAAGGYTGELFF. The full variable domain, with the rest looked up from reference TRBV5-1 and TRBJ2-2, is KAGVTQTPRYLIKTRGQQVTLSCSPISGHRSVSWYQQTPGQGLQFLFEYFSETQRNKGNFPGRFSGRQFSNSRSEMNVSTLELGDSALYLCASTAAGGYTGELFFGEGSRLTVL.

J is TRBJ1-5 and V is TRBV7-9; 7 bases line up with TRBD1. Trimming removed 7 bases from V and 3 bases from J; junction bases left unmatched: 3. Germline V lookup: CDR1 SEHNR, CDR2 FQNEAQ (reference sequence). CDR3 size: 13 residues. The CDR3 coding sequence is TGTGCCAGCAAAGGGGGCCCCAATCAGCCCCAGCATTTT. Protein product: CASKGGPNQPQHF.